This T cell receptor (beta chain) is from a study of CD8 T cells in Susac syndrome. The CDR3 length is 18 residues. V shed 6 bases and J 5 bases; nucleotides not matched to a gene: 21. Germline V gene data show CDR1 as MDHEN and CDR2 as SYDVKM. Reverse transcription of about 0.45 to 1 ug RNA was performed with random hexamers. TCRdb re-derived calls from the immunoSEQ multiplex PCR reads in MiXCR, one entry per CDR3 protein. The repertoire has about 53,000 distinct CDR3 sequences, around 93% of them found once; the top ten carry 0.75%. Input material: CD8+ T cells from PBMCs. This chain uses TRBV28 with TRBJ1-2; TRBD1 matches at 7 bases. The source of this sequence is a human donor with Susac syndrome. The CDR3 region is CASSPSLQGVTLGYGYTF. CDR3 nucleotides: TGTGCCAGCAGCCCATCGCTCCAGGGGGTCACGCTCGGGTATGGCTACACCTTC.